This TCR beta chain was identified during a study of blood T cell repertoires in COVID-19. As originally analysed: Cell counts per sample came from amplifying reference gene primers. Profiling relied on immunoSEQ multiplex PCR, and the TCRdb table lists in-frame clones only, not all of them. V, J and clone size derive from that table, while D and trimming were established from the DNA sequence. The sample contains some 41,000 clones, 70% to 90% of which appear only once. The trim removed 8 bases at V and 6 bases at J, leaving 16 bases unmatched. Germline-derived CDR1 and CDR2 are LNHDA and SQIVND (reference sequence). CDR3 length: 16 residues.

The chain has TRBV19 and TRBJ1-1, with 9 nucleotides matching TRBD1. The sequenced material came from peripheral blood. The origin of this receptor is a man in his sixties with active COVID-19. Written as DNA, the CDR3 is TGTGCCAGTGGGGACAGGGAGAGGTTGTTCGAACCTGAAGCTTTCTTT. Amino acids: CASGDRERLFEPEAFF. Full variable domain (outside the CDR3, taken from reference TRBV19 and TRBJ1-1): DGGITQSPKYLFRKEGQNVTLSCEQNLNHDAMYWYRQDPGQGLRLIYYSQIVNDFQKGDIAEGYSVSREKKESFPLTVTSAQKNPTAFYLCASGDRERLFEPEAFFGQGTRLTVV.